This T cell receptor (beta chain) is from a study of T-cell memory formation after mild COVID-19. Overall study: Clusters were largely donor specific.

This clonotype was seen a handful of times. Its antigen is not identified. Points from the study as a whole: Of the contracting clones, CD4+ ones lay mainly in CM and EM, and CD8+ ones in EMRA.

The 5'RACE method, run with constant-segment primers, produced TCR alpha and TCR beta cDNA libraries (carrying sample barcodes and UMIs). TCRdb re-called the 5' RACE reads through MiXCR, storing one row per CDR3 protein. This table holds roughly 560,000 distinct CDR3 sequences, roughly 20% found once. From germline, CDR1 is SGHRS and CDR2 YFSETQ. Trimming at V came to 6 bases and at J to 5 bases, leaving 10 bases not matched to a gene. This CDR3 has 16 residues. The source is an adult woman who had mild COVID-19 (a few samples of this study predate the infection). Cell type and time point are not known. Sequenced: PBMCs or a T cell subset sorted from them (not recorded which). The chain is built from TRBV5-1 and TRBJ2-1; 11 bases align to TRBD2. CDR3 coding DNA: TGCGCCAGCAACTTACTAGCGGGGGCACTCAACAATGAGCAGTTCTTC. Its translation: CASNLLAGALNNEQFF.